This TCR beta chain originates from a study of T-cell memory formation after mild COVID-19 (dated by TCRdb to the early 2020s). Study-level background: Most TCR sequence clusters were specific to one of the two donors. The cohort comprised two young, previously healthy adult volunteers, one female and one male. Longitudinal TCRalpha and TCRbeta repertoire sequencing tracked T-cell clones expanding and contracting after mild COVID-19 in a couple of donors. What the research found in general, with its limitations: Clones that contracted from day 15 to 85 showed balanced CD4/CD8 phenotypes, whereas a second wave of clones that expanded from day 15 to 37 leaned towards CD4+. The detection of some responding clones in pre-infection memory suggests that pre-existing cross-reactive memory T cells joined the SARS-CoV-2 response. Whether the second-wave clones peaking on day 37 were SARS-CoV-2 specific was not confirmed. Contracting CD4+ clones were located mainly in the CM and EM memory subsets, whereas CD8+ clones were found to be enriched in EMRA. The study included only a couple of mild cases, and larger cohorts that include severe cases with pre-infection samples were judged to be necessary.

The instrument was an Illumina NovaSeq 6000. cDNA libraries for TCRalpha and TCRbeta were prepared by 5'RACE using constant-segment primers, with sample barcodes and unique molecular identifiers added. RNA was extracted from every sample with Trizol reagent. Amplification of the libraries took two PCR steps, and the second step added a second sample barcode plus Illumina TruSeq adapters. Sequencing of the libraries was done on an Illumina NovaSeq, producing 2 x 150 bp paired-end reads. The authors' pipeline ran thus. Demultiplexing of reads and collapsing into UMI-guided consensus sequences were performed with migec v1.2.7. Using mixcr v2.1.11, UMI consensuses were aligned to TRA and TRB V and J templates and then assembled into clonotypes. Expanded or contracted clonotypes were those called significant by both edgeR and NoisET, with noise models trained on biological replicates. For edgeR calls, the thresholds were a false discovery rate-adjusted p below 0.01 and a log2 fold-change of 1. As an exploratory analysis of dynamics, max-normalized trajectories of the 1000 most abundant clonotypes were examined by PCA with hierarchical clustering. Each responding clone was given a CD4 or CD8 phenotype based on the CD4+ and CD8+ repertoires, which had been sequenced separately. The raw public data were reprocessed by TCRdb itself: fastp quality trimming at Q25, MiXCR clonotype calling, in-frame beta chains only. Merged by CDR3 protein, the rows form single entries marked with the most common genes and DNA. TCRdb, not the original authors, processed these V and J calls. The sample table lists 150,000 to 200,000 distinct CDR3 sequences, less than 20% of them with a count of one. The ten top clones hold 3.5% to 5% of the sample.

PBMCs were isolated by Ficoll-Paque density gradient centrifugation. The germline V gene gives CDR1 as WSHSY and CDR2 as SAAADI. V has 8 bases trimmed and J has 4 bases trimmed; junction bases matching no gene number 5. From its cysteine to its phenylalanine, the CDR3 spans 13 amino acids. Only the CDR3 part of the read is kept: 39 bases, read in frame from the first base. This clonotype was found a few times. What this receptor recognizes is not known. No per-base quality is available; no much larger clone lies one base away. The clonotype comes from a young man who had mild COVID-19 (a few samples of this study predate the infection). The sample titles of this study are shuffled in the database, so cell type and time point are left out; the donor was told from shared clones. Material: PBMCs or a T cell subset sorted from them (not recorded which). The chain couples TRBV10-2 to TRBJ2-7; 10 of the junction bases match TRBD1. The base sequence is TGCGCCAGCTCCGGGACAGGGGTATACGAGCAGTACTTC. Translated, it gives CASSGTGVYEQYF.